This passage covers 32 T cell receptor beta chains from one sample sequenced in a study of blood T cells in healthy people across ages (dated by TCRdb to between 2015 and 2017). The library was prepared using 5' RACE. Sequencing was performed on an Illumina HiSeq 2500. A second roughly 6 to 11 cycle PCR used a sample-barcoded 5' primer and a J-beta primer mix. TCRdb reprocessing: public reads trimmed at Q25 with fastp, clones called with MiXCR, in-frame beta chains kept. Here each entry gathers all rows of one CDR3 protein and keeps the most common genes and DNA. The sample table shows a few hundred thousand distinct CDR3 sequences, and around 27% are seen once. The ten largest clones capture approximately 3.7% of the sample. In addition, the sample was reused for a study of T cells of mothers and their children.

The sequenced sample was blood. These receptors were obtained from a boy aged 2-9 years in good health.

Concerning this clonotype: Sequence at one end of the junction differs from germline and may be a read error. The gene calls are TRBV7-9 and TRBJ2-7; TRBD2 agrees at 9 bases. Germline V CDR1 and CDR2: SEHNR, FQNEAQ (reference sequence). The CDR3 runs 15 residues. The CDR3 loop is CASSLGLADSYEQCF. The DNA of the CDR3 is TGTGCCAGCAGCTTAGGACTAGCGGATTCCTACGAGCAGTGCTTC.

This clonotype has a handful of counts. CDR3 nucleotide sequence: TGTGCCAGCACAGGGGGGACAGGCCAAGAGACCCAGTACTTC. It encodes CASTGGTGQETQYF. This chain connects TRBV12-3 or TRBV12-4 to TRBJ2-5, with TRBD1 identical over 8 bases. CDR3 length: 14 amino acids. Germline trimming cut 7 bases from V and 1 base from J; bases unmatched to any gene: 5.

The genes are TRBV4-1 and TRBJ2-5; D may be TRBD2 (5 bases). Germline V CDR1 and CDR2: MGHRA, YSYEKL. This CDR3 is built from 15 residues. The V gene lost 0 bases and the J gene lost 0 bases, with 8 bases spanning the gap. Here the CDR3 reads CASSQDGEYQETQYF. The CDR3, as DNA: TGCGCCAGCAGCCAAGATGGGGAGTACCAAGAGACCCAGTACTTC.

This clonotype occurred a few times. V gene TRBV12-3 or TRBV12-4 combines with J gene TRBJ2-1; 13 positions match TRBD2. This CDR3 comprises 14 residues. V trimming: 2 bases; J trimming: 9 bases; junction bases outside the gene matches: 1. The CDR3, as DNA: TGTGCCAGCAGTTTAACTAGCGGGAGGGCTGAGCAGTTCTTC. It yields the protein CASSLTSGRAEQFF.

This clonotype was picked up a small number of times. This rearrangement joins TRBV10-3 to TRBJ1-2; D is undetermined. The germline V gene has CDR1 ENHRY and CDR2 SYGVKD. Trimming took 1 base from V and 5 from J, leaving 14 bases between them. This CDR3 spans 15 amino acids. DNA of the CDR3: TGTGCCATCAGTGAGTTCGAAGGGAACCAATATGGCTACACCTTC. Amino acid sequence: CAISEFEGNQYGYTF.

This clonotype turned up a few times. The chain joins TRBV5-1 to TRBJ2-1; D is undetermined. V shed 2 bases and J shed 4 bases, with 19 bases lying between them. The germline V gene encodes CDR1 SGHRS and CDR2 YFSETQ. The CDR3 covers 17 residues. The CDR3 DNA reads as TGCGCCAGCAGCTTAGGTCCTGGCTCGGGCACGTACAATGAGCAGTTCTTC. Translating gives CASSLGPGSGTYNEQFF.

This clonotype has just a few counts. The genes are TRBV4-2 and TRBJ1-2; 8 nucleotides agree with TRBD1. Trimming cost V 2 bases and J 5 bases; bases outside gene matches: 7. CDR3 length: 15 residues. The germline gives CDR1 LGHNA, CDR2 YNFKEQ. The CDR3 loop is CASSQLRTGRYGYTF. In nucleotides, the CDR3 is TGTGCCAGCAGCCAATTGAGGACAGGGCGTTATGGCTACACCTTC.

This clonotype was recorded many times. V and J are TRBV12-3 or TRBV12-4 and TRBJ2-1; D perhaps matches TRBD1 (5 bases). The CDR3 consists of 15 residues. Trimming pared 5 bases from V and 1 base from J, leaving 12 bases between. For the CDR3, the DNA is TGTGCCAGCAGTAACGACAGACGGTCCTACAATGAGCAGTTCTTC. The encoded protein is CASSNDRRSYNEQFF.

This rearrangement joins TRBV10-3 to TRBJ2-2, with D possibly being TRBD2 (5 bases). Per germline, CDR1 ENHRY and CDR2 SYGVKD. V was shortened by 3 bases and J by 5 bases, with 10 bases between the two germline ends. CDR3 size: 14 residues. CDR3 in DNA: TGTGCCATCAGTGACCGGGGTTGGACCGGGGAGCTGTTTTTT. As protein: CAISDRGWTGELFF.

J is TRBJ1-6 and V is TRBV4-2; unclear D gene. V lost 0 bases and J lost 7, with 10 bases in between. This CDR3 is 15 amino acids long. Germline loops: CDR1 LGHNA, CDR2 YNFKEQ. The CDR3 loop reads CASSQERRNNSPLHF. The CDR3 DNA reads TGTGCCAGCAGCCAAGAACGCAGGAACAATTCACCCCTCCACTTT.

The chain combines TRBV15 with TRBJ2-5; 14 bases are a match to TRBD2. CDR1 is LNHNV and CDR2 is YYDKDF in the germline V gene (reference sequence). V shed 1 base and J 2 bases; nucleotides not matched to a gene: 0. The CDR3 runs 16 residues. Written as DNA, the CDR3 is TGTGCCACCAGCAGAGGGACTAGCGGGGGGCAAGAGACCCAGTACTTC. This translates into CATSRGTSGGQETQYF.

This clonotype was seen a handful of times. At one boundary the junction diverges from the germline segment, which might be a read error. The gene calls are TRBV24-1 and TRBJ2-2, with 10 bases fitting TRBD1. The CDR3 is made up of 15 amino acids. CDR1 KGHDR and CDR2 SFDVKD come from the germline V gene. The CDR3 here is CAASDFGTGAGELFF. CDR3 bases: TGTGCCGCCAGTGACTTTGGGACAGGGGCCGGGGAGCTGTTTTTT.

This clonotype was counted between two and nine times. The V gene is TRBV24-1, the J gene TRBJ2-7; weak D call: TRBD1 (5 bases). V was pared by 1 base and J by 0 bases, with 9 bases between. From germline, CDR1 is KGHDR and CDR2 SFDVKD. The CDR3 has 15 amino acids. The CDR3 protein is CATSDFRQSSYEQYF. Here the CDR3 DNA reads TGTGCCACCAGTGATTTCAGACAGAGCTCCTACGAGCAGTACTTC.

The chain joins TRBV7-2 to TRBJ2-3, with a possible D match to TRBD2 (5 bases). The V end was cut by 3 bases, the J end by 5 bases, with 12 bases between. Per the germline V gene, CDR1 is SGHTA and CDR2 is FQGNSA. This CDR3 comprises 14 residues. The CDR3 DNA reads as TGTGCCAGCAGCTTCTCTCCCGGAGGAGATACGCAGTATTTT. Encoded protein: CASSFSPGGDTQYF.

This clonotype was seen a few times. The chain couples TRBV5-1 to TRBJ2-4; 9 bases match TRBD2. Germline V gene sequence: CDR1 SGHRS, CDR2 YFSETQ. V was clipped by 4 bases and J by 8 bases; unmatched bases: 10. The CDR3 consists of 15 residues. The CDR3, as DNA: TGCGCCAGCAGCAACCCGACTAGCGGCTGGGACATTCAGTACTTC. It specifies CASSNPTSGWDIQYF. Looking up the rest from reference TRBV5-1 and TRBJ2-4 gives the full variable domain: KAGVTQTPRYLIKTRGQQVTLSCSPISGHRSVSWYQQTPGQGLQFLFEYFSETQRNKGNFPGRFSGRQFSNSRSEMNVSTLELGDSALYLCASSNPTSGWDIQYFGAGTRLSVL.

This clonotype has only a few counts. The CDR3 DNA follows: TGCAGTGCTAGACTAGGGCAGGGAGGGTATAATTCACCCCTCCACTTT. This translates into CSARLGQGGYNSPLHF. This chain joins TRBV20-1 and TRBJ1-6; TRBD1 might be the D (5 bases). CDR1 and CDR2 (germline): DFQATT, SNEGSKA (reference sequence). The CDR3 runs 16 residues. V shed 2 bases and J shed 4 bases, with 15 bases lying between them.

The DNA for the CDR3 is TGTGCCATCAGTGACCCCCCAGGGGCGGTCAGCGAGCAGTACTTC. Its translation: CAISDPPGAVSEQYF. The rearrangement joins TRBV10-3 to TRBJ2-1; a weak D match, TRBD1 (6 bases). The DNA end is more similar to TRBJ2-7, so the J call may be wrong. The CDR3 is 15 residues long. Per the germline V gene, CDR1 is ENHRY and CDR2 is SYGVKD.

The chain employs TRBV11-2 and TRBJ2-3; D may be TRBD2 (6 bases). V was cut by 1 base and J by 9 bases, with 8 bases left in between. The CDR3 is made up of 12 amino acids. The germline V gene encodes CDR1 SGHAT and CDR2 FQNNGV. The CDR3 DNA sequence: TGTGCCAGCAGCTTAGGGAGGGGAACGCAGTATTTT. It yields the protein CASSLGRGTQYF.

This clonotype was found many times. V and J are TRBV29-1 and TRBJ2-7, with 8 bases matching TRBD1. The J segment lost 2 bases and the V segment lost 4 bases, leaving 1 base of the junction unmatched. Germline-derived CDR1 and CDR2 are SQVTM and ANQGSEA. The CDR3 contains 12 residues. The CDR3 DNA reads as TGCAGCGTTGGGACAGGGACCTACGAGCAGTACTTC. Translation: CSVGTGTYEQYF.

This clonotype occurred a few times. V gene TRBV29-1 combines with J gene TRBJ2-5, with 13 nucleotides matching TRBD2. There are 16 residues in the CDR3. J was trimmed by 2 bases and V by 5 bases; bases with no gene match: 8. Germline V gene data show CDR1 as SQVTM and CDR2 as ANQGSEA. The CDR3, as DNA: TGCAGCGTTCGCGGGACTAGCGGGGCGCTTCAAGAGACCCAGTACTTC. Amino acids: CSVRGTSGALQETQYF.

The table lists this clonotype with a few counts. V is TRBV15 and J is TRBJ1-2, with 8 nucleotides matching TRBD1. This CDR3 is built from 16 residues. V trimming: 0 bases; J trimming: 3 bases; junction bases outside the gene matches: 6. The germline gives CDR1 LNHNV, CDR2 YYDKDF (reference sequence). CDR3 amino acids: CATSRDGTGRYYGYTF. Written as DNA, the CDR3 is TGTGCCACCAGCAGAGATGGGACAGGCCGCTACTATGGCTACACCTTC.

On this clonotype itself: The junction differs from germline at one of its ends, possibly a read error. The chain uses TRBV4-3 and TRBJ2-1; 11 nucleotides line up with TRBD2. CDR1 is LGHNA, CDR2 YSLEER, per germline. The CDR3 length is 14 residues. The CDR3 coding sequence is TGCGCCAGCAGCCAAGAACTAGCGGGGGCCGCCCACTACTTC. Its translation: CASSQELAGAAHYF.

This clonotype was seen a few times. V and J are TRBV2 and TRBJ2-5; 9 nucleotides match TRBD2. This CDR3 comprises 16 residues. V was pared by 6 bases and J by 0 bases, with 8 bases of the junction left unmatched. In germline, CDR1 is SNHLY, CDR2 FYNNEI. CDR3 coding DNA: TGTGCCAGCAGGCCTAGCGGGGTCTGGAACCAAGAGACCCAGTACTTC. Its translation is CASRPSGVWNQETQYF.

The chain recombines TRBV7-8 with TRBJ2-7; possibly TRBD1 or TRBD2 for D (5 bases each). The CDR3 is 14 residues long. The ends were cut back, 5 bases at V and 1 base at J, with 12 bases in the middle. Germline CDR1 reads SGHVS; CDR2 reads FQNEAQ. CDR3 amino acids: CASSPRDPSYEQYF. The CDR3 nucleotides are TGTGCCAGCAGCCCCCGGGACCCTTCCTACGAGCAGTACTTC.

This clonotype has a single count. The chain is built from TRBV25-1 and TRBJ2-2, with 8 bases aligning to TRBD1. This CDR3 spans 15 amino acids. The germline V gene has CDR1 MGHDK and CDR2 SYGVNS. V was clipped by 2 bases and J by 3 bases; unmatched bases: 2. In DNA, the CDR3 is TGTGCCAGCAGTGAAGGGGACAGGCACACCGGGGAGCTGTTTTTT. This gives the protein CASSEGDRHTGELFF.

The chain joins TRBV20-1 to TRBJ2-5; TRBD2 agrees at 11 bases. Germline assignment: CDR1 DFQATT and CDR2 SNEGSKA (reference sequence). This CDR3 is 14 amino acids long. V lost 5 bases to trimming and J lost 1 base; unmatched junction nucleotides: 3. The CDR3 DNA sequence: TGCAGTGCTGACCTAGCGGGAGGCCAAGAGACCCAGTACTTC. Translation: CSADLAGGQETQYF.

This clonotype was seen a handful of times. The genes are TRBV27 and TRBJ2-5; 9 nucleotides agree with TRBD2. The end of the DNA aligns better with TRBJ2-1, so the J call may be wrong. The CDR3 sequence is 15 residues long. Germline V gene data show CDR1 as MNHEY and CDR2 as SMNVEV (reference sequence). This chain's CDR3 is CASSFSGSSPNEQFF. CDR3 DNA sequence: TGTGCCAGCAGTTTTAGCGGGAGCTCCCCCAATGAGCAGTTCTTC.

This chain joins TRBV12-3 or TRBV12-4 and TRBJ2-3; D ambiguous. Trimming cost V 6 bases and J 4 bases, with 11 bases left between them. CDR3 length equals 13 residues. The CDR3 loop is CASSLGSADTQYF. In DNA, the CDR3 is TGTGCCAGCAGCCTCGGGTCGGCAGATACGCAGTATTTT.

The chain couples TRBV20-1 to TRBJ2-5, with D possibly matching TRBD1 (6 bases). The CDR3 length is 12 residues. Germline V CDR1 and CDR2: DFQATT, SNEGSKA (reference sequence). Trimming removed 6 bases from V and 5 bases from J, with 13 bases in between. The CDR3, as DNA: TGCAGTGCAGACACAGGGTTGGAGACCCAGTACTTC. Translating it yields CSADTGLETQYF.

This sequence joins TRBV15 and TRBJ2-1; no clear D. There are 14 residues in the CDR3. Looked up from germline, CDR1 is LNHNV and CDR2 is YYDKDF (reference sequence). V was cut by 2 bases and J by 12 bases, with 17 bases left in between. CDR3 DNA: TGTGCCACCAGCAGAAACCAAATCGAGAATCGGCAGTTCTTC. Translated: CATSRNQIENRQFF.

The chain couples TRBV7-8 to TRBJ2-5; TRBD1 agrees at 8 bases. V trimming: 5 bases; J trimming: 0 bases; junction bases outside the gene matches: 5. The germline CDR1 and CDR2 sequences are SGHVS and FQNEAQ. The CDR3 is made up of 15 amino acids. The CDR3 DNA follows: TGTGCCAGCAGCCCGGGACAGGCGGACCAAGAGACCCAGTACTTC. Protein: CASSPGQADQETQYF. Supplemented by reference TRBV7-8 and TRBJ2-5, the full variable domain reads GAGVSQSPRYKVAKRGQDVALRCDPISGHVSLFWYQQALGQGPEFLTYFQNEAQLDKSGLPSDRFFAERPEGSVSTLKIQRTQQEDSAVYLCASSPGQADQETQYFGPGTRLLVL.

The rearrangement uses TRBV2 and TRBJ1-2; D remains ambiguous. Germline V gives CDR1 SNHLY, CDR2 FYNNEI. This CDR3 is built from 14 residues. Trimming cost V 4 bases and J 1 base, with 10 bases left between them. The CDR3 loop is CASSVTSDNYGYTF. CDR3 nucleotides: TGTGCCAGCAGTGTGACAAGCGATAACTATGGCTACACCTTC.